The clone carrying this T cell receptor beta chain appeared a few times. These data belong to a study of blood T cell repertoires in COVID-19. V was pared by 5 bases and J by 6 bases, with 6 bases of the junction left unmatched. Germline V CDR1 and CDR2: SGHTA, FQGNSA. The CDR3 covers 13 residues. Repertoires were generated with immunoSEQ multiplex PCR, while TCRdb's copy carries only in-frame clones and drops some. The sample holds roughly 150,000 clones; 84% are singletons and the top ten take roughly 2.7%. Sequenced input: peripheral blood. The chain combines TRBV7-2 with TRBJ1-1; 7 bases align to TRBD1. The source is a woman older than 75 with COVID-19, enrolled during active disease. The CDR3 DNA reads TGTGCCAGCAGCGGGACAGTGGGAGCTGAAGCTTTCTTT. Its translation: CASSGTVGAEAFF.